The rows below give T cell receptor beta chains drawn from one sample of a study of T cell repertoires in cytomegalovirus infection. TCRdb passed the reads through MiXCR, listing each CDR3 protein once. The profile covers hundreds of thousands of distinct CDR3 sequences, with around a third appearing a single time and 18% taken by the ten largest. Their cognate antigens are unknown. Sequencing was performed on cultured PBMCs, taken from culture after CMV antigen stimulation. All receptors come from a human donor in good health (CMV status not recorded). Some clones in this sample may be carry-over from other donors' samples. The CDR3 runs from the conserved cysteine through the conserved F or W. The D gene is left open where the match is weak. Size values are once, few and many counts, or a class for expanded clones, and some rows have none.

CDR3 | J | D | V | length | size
CASRDTGTGTGELFF | TRBJ2-2 | TRBD1 | TRBV14 | 15 | few
CSALRWANEKLFF | TRBJ1-4 | - | TRBV20-1 | 13 | once
CASSLDGGMGLDTQYF | TRBJ2-3 | TRBD2 | TRBV7-8 | 16 | -
CASSFASGSNYEQYF | TRBJ2-7 | TRBD2 | TRBV5-1 | 15 | few
CASSASLVGGGETQYF | TRBJ2-5 | - | TRBV7-8 | 16 | -
CSARDPAGVVPDTQYF | TRBJ2-3 | TRBD2 | TRBV20-1 | 16 | -
CASSYTTGDYGYTF | TRBJ1-2 | TRBD1 | TRBV6-5 | 14 | few
CASSVGTGETEAFF | TRBJ1-1 | TRBD1 | TRBV2 | 14 | -
CASTGASGYTDTQYF | TRBJ2-3 | TRBD2 | TRBV2 | 15 | -
CASSGLMDTEAFF | TRBJ1-1 | - | TRBV2 | 13 | -
CASSLGRGGARNIQYF | TRBJ2-4 | TRBD1 | TRBV7-2 | 16 | few
CSAVPGLALYEQYF | TRBJ2-7 | TRBD2 | TRBV20-1 | 14 | -
CASSSQGASQPQHF | TRBJ1-5 | TRBD1 | TRBV6-6 | 14 | -
CAISQWDSGREHEQYF | TRBJ2-7 | TRBD2 | TRBV10-3 | 16 | many
CASSIGRAGHTFF | TRBJ1-1 | - | TRBV19 | 13 | few
CSARWARRGTEAFF | TRBJ1-1 | - | TRBV20-1 | 14 | -
CSAIPREFSTDTQYF | TRBJ2-3 | - | TRBV20-1 | 15 | -
CASSRGTANQQYQETQYF | TRBJ2-5 | - | TRBV4-2 | 18 | few
CASSLGLAIYNEQFF | TRBJ2-1 | TRBD2 | TRBV7-2 | 15 | many
CASSFMSGGVNEQFF | TRBJ2-1 | TRBD2 | TRBV11-2 | 15 | once
CASSDRARGSPLHF | TRBJ1-6 | - | TRBV2 | 14 | -
CAGSRAPGSPLHF | TRBJ1-6 | - | TRBV2 | 13 | -
CASSPRQGVMSSYNSPLHF | TRBJ1-6 | TRBD1 | TRBV7-2 | 19 | many
CASSDDGQGLFF | TRBJ2-1 | TRBD1 | TRBV2 | 12 | few
CASSQDRGRTQPQHF | TRBJ1-5 | TRBD1 | TRBV4-2 | 15 | -
CAIRTETYNEQFF | TRBJ2-1 | - | TRBV10-3 | 13 | -
CASTIGRVNTEAFF | TRBJ1-1 | - | TRBV19 | 14 | few
CASSLVAGLPSYEQYF | TRBJ2-7 | TRBD2 | TRBV7-8 | 16 | few
CAIKAEDTEAFF | TRBJ1-1 | - | TRBV19 | 12 | -
CASSRRDEQYF | TRBJ2-7 | - | TRBV6-1 | 11 | -
CSVDLTGSYEQYF | TRBJ2-7 | - | TRBV29-1 | 13 | -
CSARSRTTMNTEAFF | TRBJ1-1 | - | TRBV20-1 | 15 | few
CASSGTSETLDTQYF | TRBJ2-3 | TRBD2 | TRBV7-2 | 15 | few
CASSDRKFF | TRBJ2-1 | - | TRBV6-1 | 9 | -
CASSPNIVSGELFF | TRBJ2-2 | - | TRBV2 | 14 | once
CASSRGTADTEAFF | TRBJ1-1 | TRBD1 | TRBV6-1 | 14 | -
CATSDSVDVQETQYF | TRBJ2-5 | - | TRBV24-1 | 15 | few